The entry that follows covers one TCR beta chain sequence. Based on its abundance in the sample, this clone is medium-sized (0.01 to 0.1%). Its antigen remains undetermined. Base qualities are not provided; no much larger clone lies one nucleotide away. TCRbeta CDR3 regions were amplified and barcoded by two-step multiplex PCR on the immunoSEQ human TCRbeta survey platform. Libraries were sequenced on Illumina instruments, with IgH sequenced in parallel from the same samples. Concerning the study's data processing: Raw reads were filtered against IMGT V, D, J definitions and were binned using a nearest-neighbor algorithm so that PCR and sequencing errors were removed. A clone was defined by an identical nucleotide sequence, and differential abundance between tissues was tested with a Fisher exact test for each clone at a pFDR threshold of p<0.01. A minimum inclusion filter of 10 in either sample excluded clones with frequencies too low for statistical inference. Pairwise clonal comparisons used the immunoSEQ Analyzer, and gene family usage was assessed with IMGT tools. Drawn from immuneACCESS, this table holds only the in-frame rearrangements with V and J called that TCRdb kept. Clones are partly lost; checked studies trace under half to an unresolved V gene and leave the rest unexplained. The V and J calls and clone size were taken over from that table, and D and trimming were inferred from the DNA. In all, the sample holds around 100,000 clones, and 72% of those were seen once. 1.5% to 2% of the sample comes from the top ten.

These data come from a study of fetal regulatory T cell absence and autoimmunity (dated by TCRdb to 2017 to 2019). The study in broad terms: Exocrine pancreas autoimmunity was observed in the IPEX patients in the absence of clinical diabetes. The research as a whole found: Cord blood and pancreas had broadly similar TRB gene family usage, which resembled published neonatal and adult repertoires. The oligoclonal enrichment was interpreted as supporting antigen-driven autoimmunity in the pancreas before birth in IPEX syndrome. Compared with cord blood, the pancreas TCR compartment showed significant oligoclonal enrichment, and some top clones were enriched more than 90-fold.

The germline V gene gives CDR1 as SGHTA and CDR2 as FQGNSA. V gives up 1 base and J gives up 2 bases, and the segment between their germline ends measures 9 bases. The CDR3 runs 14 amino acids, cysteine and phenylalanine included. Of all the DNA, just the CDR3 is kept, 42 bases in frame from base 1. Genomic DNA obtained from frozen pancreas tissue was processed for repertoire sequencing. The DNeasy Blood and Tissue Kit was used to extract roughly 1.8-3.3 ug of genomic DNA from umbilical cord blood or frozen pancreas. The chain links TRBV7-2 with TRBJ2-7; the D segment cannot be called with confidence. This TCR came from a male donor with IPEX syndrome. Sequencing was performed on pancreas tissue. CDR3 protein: CASSLGKATYEQYF. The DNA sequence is TGTGCCAGCAGCTTAGGAAAAGCTACCTACGAGCAGTACTTC.